The clone carrying this TCR beta chain was counted at least ten times. Its antigen is undetermined. This sample stems from a study of T cells in Graves' hyperthyroidism and ophthalmopathy. Study-wide results and limits: Separation of ophthalmopathy from stable hyperthyroidism was achieved by a 13 V-J model. Blood also showed most of the thyroid clonotypes that were expanded above 0.001.

Amplification targeted TCR beta CDR3 regions from RNA transcripts. During a first-round RT-PCR of the TCR CDR3, the HTBI primer set was used. Via MiXCR, TCRdb re-called the multiplex PCR reads, giving one row per CDR3 protein. The table includes fewer than 450,000 distinct CDR3 sequences, over 12% detected once. V was pared by 5 bases and J by 7 bases, with 17 bases between. CDR1 is MNHEY, CDR2 SMNVEV, per germline (reference sequence). The length of the CDR3 is 14 residues. The sequence was collected from a woman aged 55-70 years with Graves' ophthalmopathy. The sequenced sample consisted of blood. The J gene is TRBJ2-5, the V gene TRBV27, with a possible D match to TRBD2 (5 bases). The CDR3 nucleotides are TGTGCCAGCAGTATGACTATACCCGCCGGGACCCAGTACTTC. Protein: CASSMTIPAGTQYF.